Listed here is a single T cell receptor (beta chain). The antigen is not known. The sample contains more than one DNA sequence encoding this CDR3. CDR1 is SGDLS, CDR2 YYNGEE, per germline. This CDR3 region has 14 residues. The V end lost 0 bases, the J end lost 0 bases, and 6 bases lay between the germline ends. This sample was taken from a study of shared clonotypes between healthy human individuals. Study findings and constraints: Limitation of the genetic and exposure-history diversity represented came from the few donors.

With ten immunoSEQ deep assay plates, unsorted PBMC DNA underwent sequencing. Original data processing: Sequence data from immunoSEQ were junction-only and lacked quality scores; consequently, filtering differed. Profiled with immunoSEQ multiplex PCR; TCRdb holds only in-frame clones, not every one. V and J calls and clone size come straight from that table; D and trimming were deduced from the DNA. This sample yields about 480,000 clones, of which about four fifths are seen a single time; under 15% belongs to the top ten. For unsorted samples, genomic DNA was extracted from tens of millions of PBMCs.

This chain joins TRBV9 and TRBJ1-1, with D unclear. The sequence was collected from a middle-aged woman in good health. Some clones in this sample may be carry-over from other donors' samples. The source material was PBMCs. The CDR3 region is CASSVDSLNTEAFF. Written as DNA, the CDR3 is TGTGCCAGCAGCGTAGACAGTTTGAACACTGAAGCTTTCTTT.